What follows are 25 T cell receptor beta chains derived from one specimen sequenced in a study of blood T cell repertoires in COVID-19 (dated by TCRdb to 2018 to 2020). The library was produced with the immunoSEQ multiplex PCR assay. The table was pulled from immuneACCESS by TCRdb, which kept in-frame rearrangements only. Such tables lose some clones; where checked, under half of the loss comes from unresolved V genes, and the rest has no known cause. Within this sample are about 250,000 clones, with around 86% of them counted one time only. Of the sample, approximately 1.6% falls within the top ten clones. Sequenced material: PBMCs or T cells enriched from blood (not recorded which). These receptors originate from a man between 35 and 55 years old who had recovered from COVID-19.

The V and J genes are TRBV25-1 and TRBJ2-2, with 9 bases fitting TRBD2. The CDR3 spans 14 residues. Germline V CDR1 and CDR2: MGHDK, SYGVNS. The V and J ends lost 6 bases and 7 bases, in that order; junction bases with no gene match: 6. CDR3 loop: CASRLAGPIGELFF. CDR3 DNA: TGTGCCAGCAGGCTAGCGGGACCCATCGGGGAGCTGTTTTTT.

The rearrangement links TRBV6-4 to TRBJ1-2; the match to TRBD1 covers 8 bases. The CDR3 sequence is 12 residues long. V shed 8 bases and J 13 bases; nucleotides not matched to a gene: 12. Germline V lookup: CDR1 MRHNA, CDR2 SNTAGT. In nucleotides, the CDR3 is TGTGCCAGCGGAGAGGACAGGGCTATCATCACCTTC. This encodes CASGEDRAIITF.

The CDR3: CASSVSGLGNTIYF. The CDR3 DNA reads TGTGCCAGCAGCGTGTCAGGTCTCGGAAACACCATATATTTT. The chain carries TRBV9 and TRBJ1-3; no clear D. The V gene's germline CDR1 is SGDLS and CDR2 YYNGEE. The CDR3 consists of 14 residues. V was cut by 2 bases and J by 4 bases, with 10 bases left in between.

A word on this clone: This sample includes further DNA sequences coding for the same CDR3. The chain has TRBV9 and TRBJ2-7, with TRBD1 matching 9 bases. The V segment lost 2 bases and the J segment 2 bases; nucleotides outside the gene matches: 2. Germline V gene sequence: CDR1 SGDLS, CDR2 YYNGEE. The CDR3 contains 14 residues. CDR3 in amino acids: CASSVGQGTYEQYF. For the CDR3, the DNA is TGTGCCAGCAGCGTGGGACAGGGTACCTACGAGCAGTACTTC. Together with reference TRBV9 and TRBJ2-7, the CDR3 gives the full variable domain: DSGVTQTPKHLITATGQRVTLRCSPRSGDLSVYWYQQSLDQGLQFLIQYYNGEERAKGNILERFSAQQFPDLHSELNLSSLELGDSALYFCASSVGQGTYEQYFGPGTRLTVT.

The chain links TRBV5-5 to TRBJ1-2; D may be TRBD1 (6 bases). V lost 3 bases and J 4 bases, leaving 10 bases between the germline ends. Germline V gene sequence: CDR1 SGHKS, CDR2 YYEKEE (reference sequence). The CDR3 covers 13 residues. Written as DNA, the CDR3 is TGTGCCAGCAGCTCCACAGGGATCTATGGCTACACCTTC. Translation gives CASSSTGIYGYTF.

V usage is TRBV4-3 and J usage is TRBJ2-1, with 8 bases lining up with TRBD1. This CDR3 has 16 residues. Germline loops: CDR1 LGHNA, CDR2 YSLEER. V shed 1 base and J 6 bases; nucleotides not matched to a gene: 8. The CDR3 loop reads CASSQVLTGEVNEQFF. DNA for the CDR3: TGCGCCAGCAGCCAAGTTTTGACAGGGGAGGTCAATGAGCAGTTCTTC.

This clone was seen only once. The chain employs TRBV6-1 and TRBJ1-5, with TRBD1 matching 7 bases. The CDR3 runs 17 residues. In germline, CDR1 is MNHNS, CDR2 SASEGT. Trimming at V came to 3 bases and at J to 0 bases, leaving 8 bases not matched to a gene. The chain's CDR3 is CASSDLDRYYSNQPQHF. The DNA of the CDR3 is TGTGCCAGCAGTGACTTGGACAGGTATTATAGCAATCAGCCCCAGCATTTT.

The genes are TRBV28 and TRBJ1-2; D remains ambiguous. V was trimmed by 8 bases and J by 2 bases, leaving 9 bases between them. Germline CDR1 and CDR2: MDHEN and SYDVKM. There are 12 residues in the CDR3. The CDR3 DNA sequence: TGTGCCAGCCGGGAGGGAAACTATGGCTACACCTTC. It is translated as CASREGNYGYTF.

The CDR3 DNA reads TGTGCCAGCAGAAGGGGGGGGTTTCTCTACGAGCAGTACTTC. It codes for CASRRGGFLYEQYF. This chain connects TRBV2 to TRBJ2-7; maybe TRBD2 (7 bases). Germline V gene lookup returns CDR1 SNHLY and CDR2 FYNNEI. CDR3 length equals 14 residues. Trimming left V 6 bases short and J 3 bases short, with 15 bases between.

The V and J genes are TRBV4-1 and TRBJ1-6; no firm D call. The CDR3 consists of 17 residues. The germline CDR1 and CDR2 sequences are MGHRA and YSYEKL. Trimming removed 4 bases from V and 5 bases from J, with 18 bases in between. The CDR3 DNA reads TGCGCCAGCAGCCCCTGGCAGGCACCCTTGGATAATTCACCCCTCCACTTT. Translated, it gives CASSPWQAPLDNSPLHF.

The chain links TRBV4-1 to TRBJ1-2; the D gene is possibly TRBD1 (5 bases). V shed 0 bases and J shed 4 bases, with 12 bases lying between them. The CDR3 loop spans 15 amino acids. Germline loops: CDR1 MGHRA, CDR2 YSYEKL. CDR3 bases: TGCGCCAGCAGCCAAGAAGTAGGGGTCCCCTATGGCTACACCTTC. It specifies CASSQEVGVPYGYTF.

The V and J genes are TRBV5-1 and TRBJ2-1, with 9 bases aligning to TRBD2. Per germline, CDR1 SGHRS and CDR2 YFSETQ. After removal of 5 bases from V and 8 bases from J, the junction contained 8 bases not matched to a gene. The CDR3 length is 14 residues. CDR3 coding DNA: TGCGCCAGCAGACCCTATAGCGGGAGTGATGAGCAGTTCTTC. Amino acids: CASRPYSGSDEQFF.

J is TRBJ1-6 and V is TRBV4-3; D is perhaps TRBD1 (5 bases). This CDR3 comprises 14 residues. CDR1 and CDR2 (germline): LGHNA, YSLEER. The V and J ends lost 4 bases and 4 bases respectively, with 8 bases between them. The CDR3 is CASSPGLYNSPLHF. The CDR3, as DNA: TGCGCCAGCAGCCCGGGACTGTATAATTCACCCCTCCACTTT.

This chain connects TRBV10-2 to TRBJ1-1; TRBD1 is a possible D gene (6 bases). The germline V gene has CDR1 WSHSY and CDR2 SAAADI. The CDR3 covers 14 residues. The V and J ends lost 4 bases and 0 bases respectively, with 9 bases between them. The CDR3 nucleotides read TGCGCCAGCAGTGTGCAGGGGATGAACACTGAAGCTTTCTTT. As protein: CASSVQGMNTEAFF.

The chain uses TRBV7-9 and TRBJ2-7; 10 bases are a match to TRBD1. There are 15 residues in the CDR3. CDR1 is SEHNR, CDR2 FQNEAQ, per germline (reference sequence). V shed 5 bases, J shed 4 bases, and the junction held 8 bases outside the gene matches. CDR3 nucleotides: TGTGCCAGCAGCCCTGGACAGGGGGACCAATACGAGCAGTACTTC. It codes for CASSPGQGDQYEQYF.

CDR3 sequence: CASSILAGVGETQYF. CDR3 DNA: TGTGCCAGTAGTATACTAGCGGGAGTTGGAGAGACCCAGTACTTC. This rearrangement joins TRBV19 to TRBJ2-5, with 10 bases lining up with TRBD2. The CDR3 length is 15 residues. V shed 2 bases, J shed 4 bases, and the junction held 4 bases outside the gene matches. Germline V CDR1 and CDR2: LNHDA, SQIVND (reference sequence).

A single count supports this clone. The chain recombines TRBV27 with TRBJ1-5; the D is unclear. Trimming removed 2 bases from V and 4 bases from J, with 6 bases in between. The CDR3 loop spans 13 amino acids. Germline-derived CDR1 and CDR2 are MNHEY and SMNVEV (reference sequence). The CDR3, as DNA: TGTGCCAGCAGTTTAAGAGGAAATCAGCCCCAGCATTTT. Protein sequence: CASSLRGNQPQHF.

The table lists this clone with a few counts. This chain joins TRBV2 and TRBJ2-3; D may be TRBD1 (6 bases). V was clipped by 3 bases and J by 3 bases, with 10 bases between them. The germline V gene has CDR1 SNHLY and CDR2 FYNNEI. This CDR3 is built from 14 residues. The CDR3 spells CASSEGAGTDTQYF. The CDR3 nucleotides read TGTGCCAGCAGTGAGGGGGCCGGTACAGATACGCAGTATTTT.

Only one count was recorded for this clone. The chain employs TRBV7-9 and TRBJ1-2; tentatively, D is TRBD1 (6 bases). The CDR3 length is 13 residues. The V gene lost 5 bases and the J gene lost 6 bases, with 13 bases spanning the gap. Germline lookup yields CDR1 SEHNR and CDR2 FQNEAQ (reference sequence). The CDR3 reads CASSQRQENGYTF. The CDR3 coding sequence is TGTGCCAGCAGCCAACGACAGGAGAATGGCTACACCTTC. Looking up the rest from reference TRBV7-9 and TRBJ1-2 gives the full variable domain: DTGVSQNPRHKITKRGQNVTFRCDPISEHNRLYWYRQTLGQGPEFLTYFQNEAQLEKSRLLSDRFSAERPKGSFSTLEIQRTEQGDSAMYLCASSQRQENGYTFGSGTRLTVV.

The genes are TRBV6-5 and TRBJ2-7, with a weak D call TRBD1 (6 bases). The germline gives CDR1 MNHEY, CDR2 SVGAGI. Trimming stripped 6 bases from V and 6 bases from J, with 21 bases between. CDR3 length: 15 residues. The chain's CDR3 is CASSLGQEPIREQYF. The CDR3, as DNA: TGTGCCAGCAGCTTGGGACAAGAACCAATCCGCGAGCAGTACTTC.

This chain uses TRBV12-5 with TRBJ1-1; D is perhaps TRBD1 (6 bases). Germline V CDR1 and CDR2: LGHNT, FRNRAP. The germline V and J ends were trimmed by 0 bases and 1 base, with 21 bases remaining between them. The CDR3 contains 19 residues. Here the CDR3 reads CASGLVLQTLQGPNTEAFF. CDR3 nucleotide sequence: TGTGCTAGTGGTTTGGTCCTACAAACTTTACAGGGCCCGAACACTGAAGCTTTCTTT. The entire variable domain, with the rest obtained from reference TRBV12-5 and TRBJ1-1, is as follows: DARVTQTPRHKVTEMGQEVTMRCQPILGHNTVFWYRQTMMQGLELLAYFRNRAPLDDSGMPKDRFSAEMPDATLATLKIQPSEPRDSAVYFCASGLVLQTLQGPNTEAFFGQGTRLTVV.

V usage is TRBV5-1 and J usage is TRBJ1-3; D gene unclear. The CDR3 extends over 13 amino acids. Per the germline V gene, CDR1 is SGHRS and CDR2 is YFSETQ. Trimming shortened V by 5 bases and J by 3 bases, and 9 bases separated the two germline ends. The CDR3: CASRSGGGNTIYF. The CDR3 DNA reads as TGCGCCAGCAGGTCCGGCGGTGGAAACACCATATATTTT.

V and J are TRBV5-1 and TRBJ2-1; D gene unclear. V was clipped by 5 bases and J by 1 base, with 13 bases between them. This CDR3 is 15 amino acids long. Germline V gene lookup returns CDR1 SGHRS and CDR2 YFSETQ. CDR3 in amino acids: CASSADSSSYNEQFF. CDR3 sequence (DNA): TGCGCCAGCAGTGCCGACTCCTCTTCCTACAATGAGCAGTTCTTC.

V is TRBV6-6 and J is TRBJ1-4; D gene uncertain. Trimming removed 3 bases at V and 4 bases at J, with 9 bases between. The CDR3 extends over 14 amino acids. Germline loops: CDR1 MNHNY, CDR2 SVGAGI (reference sequence). The CDR3 DNA reads as TGTGCCAGCAGTTATCGGAGTAGTAATGAAAAACTGTTTTTT. This codes for CASSYRSSNEKLFF.

Only one count was recorded for this clone. The chain employs TRBV10-3 and TRBJ2-1; 13 bases agree with TRBD2. Losses at the gene ends were 6 bases for V and 16 bases for J; bases not matched to a gene: 12. Germline V gives CDR1 ENHRY, CDR2 SYGVKD. The CDR3 is 14 residues long. The CDR3 DNA reads as TGTGCCATCAGCGGAGGACTAGCGGGAGCGGGGGTATTCTTC. This gives the protein CAISGGLAGAGVFF.